The 17 T cell receptor beta chains presented below share a single source sample, sequenced in a study of identical twins. TCRdb processed the 5' RACE reads anew with MiXCR; each CDR3 protein has one entry. The sample lists around 480,000 distinct CDR3 sequences; 14% were seen once. In addition, the sample was reused for a study of yellow fever vaccine responses in identical twins.

Sequencing was performed on CD4+ T cells sorted from blood. Receptors were obtained from a woman aged 18-29 years in good health.

V usage is TRBV12-3 or TRBV12-4 and J usage is TRBJ2-2; a weak D match, TRBD2 (5 bases). This CDR3 has 16 amino acids. Trimming removed 6 bases at V and 1 base at J, with 15 bases between. The CDR3 bases are TGTGCCAGCAGACCTGGGGTAGCGAAGAACACCGGGGAGCTGTTTTTT. Residues: CASRPGVAKNTGELFF.

This clonotype appeared many times. The chain recombines TRBV6-5 with TRBJ1-1; no clear D gene. V lost 4 bases and J lost 1, with 13 bases in between. The CDR3 totals 15 residues. Germline loops: CDR1 MNHEY, CDR2 SVGAGI. Written as DNA, the CDR3 is TGTGCCAGCAGTTCTGGAGGGTTGGGGAACACTGAAGCTTTCTTT. Translation gives CASSSGGLGNTEAFF.

The rearrangement links TRBV10-3 to TRBJ2-2, with 8 bases matching TRBD1. The CDR3 is 16 amino acids. CDR1 and CDR2 from the germline V gene are ENHRY and SYGVKD. Trimming cost V 2 bases and J 0 bases; bases outside gene matches: 2. CDR3 nucleotide sequence: TGTGCCATCAGTGAGACACAGGGGGCGAACACCGGGGAGCTGTTTTTT. As protein: CAISETQGANTGELFF.

This clonotype was seen ten or more times. The rearrangement uses TRBV4-3 and TRBJ2-5; TRBD1 matches at 8 bases. Per germline, CDR1 LGHNA and CDR2 YSLEER. The CDR3 covers 16 residues. V was clipped by 1 base and J by 4 bases; unmatched bases: 8. In DNA form, the CDR3 reads TGCGCCAGCAGCCAAGGATCCAGGGGGCTGGTAGAGACCCAGTACTTC. Its translation: CASSQGSRGLVETQYF.

This chain joins TRBV7-2 and TRBJ2-2, with D uncertain. This CDR3 is built from 14 residues. V lost 2 bases, J lost 3 bases, and 7 bases lay in between. The germline gives CDR1 SGHTA, CDR2 FQGNSA. The chain's CDR3 is CASSLFGYTGELFF. The DNA for the CDR3 is TGTGCCAGCAGCTTATTTGGGTACACCGGGGAGCTGTTTTTT.

This clonotype was seen ten or more times. This chain joins TRBV15 and TRBJ1-2, with TRBD1 identical over 9 bases. The junction had 4 bases not matched to a gene; V was cut back by 0 bases and J by 8 bases. In germline, CDR1 is LNHNV, CDR2 YYDKDF (reference sequence). The length of the CDR3 is 14 residues. The CDR3 DNA reads TGTGCCACCAGCAGAGAGGGACAGGGTATCGGCTACACCTTC. This sequence encodes CATSREGQGIGYTF.

CDR3 nucleotides: TGTGCCATTGGGGTTAATCAGCCCCAGCATTTT. It encodes CAIGVNQPQHF. The chain employs TRBV19 and TRBJ1-5; no clear D gene. CDR1 and CDR2 from the germline V gene are LNHDA and SQIVND (reference sequence). The CDR3 covers 11 residues. The V and J ends lost 10 bases and 4 bases respectively, with 8 bases between them.

This clonotype appeared a few times. The chain couples TRBV7-9 to TRBJ2-7, with 9 bases that match TRBD1. The CDR3 covers 15 residues. V dropped 5 bases and J dropped 4; count of bases not matched to a gene: 9. Germline CDR1 SEHNR, CDR2 FQNEAQ (reference sequence). CDR3 in amino acids: CASSITGTGFYEQYF. The CDR3 DNA reads TGTGCCAGCAGCATAACCGGGACAGGGTTTTACGAGCAGTACTTC.

In this sample, this clonotype turned up a few times. The chain employs TRBV27 and TRBJ2-7; a possible D gene is TRBD1 (6 bases). The germline CDR1 and CDR2 sequences are MNHEY and SMNVEV (reference sequence). The CDR3 length is 13 residues. V was pared by 5 bases and J by 4 bases, with 12 bases between. The CDR3 protein is CASSTLRGYEQYF. The DNA of the CDR3 is TGTGCCAGCAGTACGCTCAGGGGTTACGAGCAGTACTTC.

CDR3 coding DNA: TGCGCCAGCAGTGAGTTTAAATGGGGCAAGCAAGAGACCCAGTACTTC. Protein product: CASSEFKWGKQETQYF. The chain is built from TRBV10-1 and TRBJ2-5, with TRBD1 as a possible D gene (5 bases). V dropped 1 base and J dropped 2 bases, with 14 bases sitting between them. Looked up from germline, CDR1 is WNHNN and CDR2 is SYGVQD (reference sequence). The CDR3 length is 16 residues.

J is TRBJ1-6 and V is TRBV12-3 or TRBV12-4; D gene ambiguous. Trimming left V 3 bases short and J 7 bases short, with 10 bases between. The CDR3 contains 14 residues. In DNA form, the CDR3 reads TGTGCCAGCAGTTTCTTGGAGGGAAATTCACCCCTCCACTTT. This gives the protein CASSFLEGNSPLHF.

V usage is TRBV10-3 and J usage is TRBJ1-1; no firm D call. Trimming took off 5 bases at V and 3 bases at J, with 10 bases between the two ends. Germline assignment: CDR1 ENHRY and CDR2 SYGVKD. The CDR3 covers 13 residues. CDR3 DNA: TGTGCCATCAGTTCTGTGTTAGACACTGAAGCTTTCTTT. Its protein is CAISSVLDTEAFF.

This clonotype came up many times. V gene TRBV12-3 or TRBV12-4 combines with J gene TRBJ2-3; D gene uncertain. V was pared by 3 bases and J by 5 bases, with 12 bases between. CDR3 length: 14 residues. The CDR3 DNA sequence: TGTGCCAGCAGTTTGCGGCCCAAAGGAGATACGCAGTATTTT. Translated, it gives CASSLRPKGDTQYF.

This clonotype was observed a few times. The rearrangement joins TRBV28 to TRBJ2-6; D is unclear. The V and J ends lost 7 bases and 0 bases respectively, with 7 bases between them. Germline-derived CDR1 and CDR2 are MDHEN and SYDVKM. The CDR3 is made up of 14 amino acids. DNA of the CDR3: TGTGCCAGCACCTTTTACTCTGGGGCCAACGTCCTGACTTTC. It codes for CASTFYSGANVLTF.

This clonotype was recorded a few times. This rearrangement joins TRBV3-1 to TRBJ1-1, with D possibly matching TRBD1 (5 bases). Germline V lookup: CDR1 LGHDT, CDR2 YNNKEL (reference sequence). The CDR3 is 14 amino acids. Trimming cost V 7 bases and J 2 bases, with 14 bases left between them. As DNA, the CDR3 is TGTGCCAGCACCCGGGGGGGTAGTAACACTGAAGCTTTCTTT. As protein: CASTRGGSNTEAFF.

J is TRBJ2-1 and V is TRBV25-1, with a weak D call TRBD1 (6 bases). The germline V and J ends were trimmed by 5 bases and 9 bases, with 8 bases remaining between them. Germline V gene data show CDR1 as MGHDK and CDR2 as SYGVNS. The CDR3 has 11 amino acids. The CDR3 protein is CASSQGTEQFF. The DNA for the CDR3 is TGTGCCAGCAGTCAGGGGACTGAGCAGTTCTTC.

V and J are TRBV20-1 and TRBJ2-3, with a possible D match to TRBD2 (7 bases). CDR1 and CDR2 from the germline V gene are DFQATT and SNEGSKA (reference sequence). V lost 1 base to trimming and J lost 6 bases, with 14 bases between them. The CDR3 extends over 14 amino acids. The DNA for the CDR3 is TGCAGTGCTAGAGGGATGGGGGGGCGGGATACGCAGTATTTT. Amino acid sequence: CSARGMGGRDTQYF.